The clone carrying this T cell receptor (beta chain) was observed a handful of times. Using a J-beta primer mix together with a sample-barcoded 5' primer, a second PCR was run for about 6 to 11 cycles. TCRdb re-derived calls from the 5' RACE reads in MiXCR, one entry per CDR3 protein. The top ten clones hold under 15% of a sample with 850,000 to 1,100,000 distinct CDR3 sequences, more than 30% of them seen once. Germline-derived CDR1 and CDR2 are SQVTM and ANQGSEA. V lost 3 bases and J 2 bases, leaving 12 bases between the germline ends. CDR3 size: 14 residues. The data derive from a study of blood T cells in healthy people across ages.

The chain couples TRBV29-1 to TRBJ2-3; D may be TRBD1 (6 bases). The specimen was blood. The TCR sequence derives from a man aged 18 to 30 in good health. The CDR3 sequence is CSVDRDTTTDTQYF. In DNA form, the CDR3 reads TGCAGCGTTGACCGGGACACCACCACAGATACGCAGTATTTT.